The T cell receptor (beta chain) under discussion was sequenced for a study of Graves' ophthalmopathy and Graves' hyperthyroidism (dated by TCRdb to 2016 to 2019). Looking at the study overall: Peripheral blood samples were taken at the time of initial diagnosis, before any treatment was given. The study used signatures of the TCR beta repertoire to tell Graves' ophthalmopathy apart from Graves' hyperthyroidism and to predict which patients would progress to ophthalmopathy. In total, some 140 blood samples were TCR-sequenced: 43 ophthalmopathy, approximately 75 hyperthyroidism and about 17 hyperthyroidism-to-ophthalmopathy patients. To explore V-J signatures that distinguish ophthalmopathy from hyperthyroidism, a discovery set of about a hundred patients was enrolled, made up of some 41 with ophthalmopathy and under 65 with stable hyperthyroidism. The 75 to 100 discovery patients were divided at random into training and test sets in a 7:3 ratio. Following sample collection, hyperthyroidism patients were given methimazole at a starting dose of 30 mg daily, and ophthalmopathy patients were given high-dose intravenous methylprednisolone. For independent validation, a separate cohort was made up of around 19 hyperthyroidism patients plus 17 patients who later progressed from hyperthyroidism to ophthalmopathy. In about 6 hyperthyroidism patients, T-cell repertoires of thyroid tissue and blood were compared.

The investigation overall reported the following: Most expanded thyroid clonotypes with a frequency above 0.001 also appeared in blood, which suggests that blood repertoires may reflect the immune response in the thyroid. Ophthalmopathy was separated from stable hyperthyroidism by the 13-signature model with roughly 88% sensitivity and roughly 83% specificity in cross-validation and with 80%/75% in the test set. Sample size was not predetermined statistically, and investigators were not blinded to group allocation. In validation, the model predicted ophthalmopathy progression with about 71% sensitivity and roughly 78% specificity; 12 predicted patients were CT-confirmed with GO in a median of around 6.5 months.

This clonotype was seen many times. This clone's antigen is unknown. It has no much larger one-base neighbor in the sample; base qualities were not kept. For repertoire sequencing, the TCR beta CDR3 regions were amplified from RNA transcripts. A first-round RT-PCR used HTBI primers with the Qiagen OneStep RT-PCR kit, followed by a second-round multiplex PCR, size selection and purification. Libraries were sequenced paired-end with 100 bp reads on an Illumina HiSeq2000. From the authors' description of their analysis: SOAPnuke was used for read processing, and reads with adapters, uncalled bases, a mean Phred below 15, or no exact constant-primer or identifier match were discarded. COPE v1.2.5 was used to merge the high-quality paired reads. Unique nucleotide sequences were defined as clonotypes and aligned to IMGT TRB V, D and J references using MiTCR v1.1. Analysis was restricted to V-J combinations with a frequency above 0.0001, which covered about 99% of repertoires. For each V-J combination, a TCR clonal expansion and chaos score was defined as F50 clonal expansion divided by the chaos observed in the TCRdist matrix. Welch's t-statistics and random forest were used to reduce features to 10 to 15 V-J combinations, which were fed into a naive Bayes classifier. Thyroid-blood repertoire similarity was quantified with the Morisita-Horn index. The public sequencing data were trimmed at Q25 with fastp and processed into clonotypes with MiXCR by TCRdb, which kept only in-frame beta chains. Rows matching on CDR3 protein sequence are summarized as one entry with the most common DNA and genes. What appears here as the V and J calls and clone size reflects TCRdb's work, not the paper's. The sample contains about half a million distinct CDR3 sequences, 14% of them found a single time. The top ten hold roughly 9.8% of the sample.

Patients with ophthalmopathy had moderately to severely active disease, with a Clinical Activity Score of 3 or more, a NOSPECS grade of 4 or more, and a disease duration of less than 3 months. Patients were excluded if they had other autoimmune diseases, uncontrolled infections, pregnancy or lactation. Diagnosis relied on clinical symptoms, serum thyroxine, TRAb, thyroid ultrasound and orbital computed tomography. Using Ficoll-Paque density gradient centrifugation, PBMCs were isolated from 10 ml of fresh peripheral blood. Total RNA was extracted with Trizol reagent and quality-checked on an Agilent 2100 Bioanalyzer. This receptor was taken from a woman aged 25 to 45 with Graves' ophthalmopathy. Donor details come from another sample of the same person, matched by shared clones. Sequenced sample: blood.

The nucleotides read TGTGCCAGCAGCCTACTACTACAAGGCGAGCAGTACTTC. Its protein reads: CASSLLLQGEQYF. The V and J segments used are TRBV12-3 or TRBV12-4 and TRBJ2-7; the D gene cannot be named for sure. Deletion took 6 bases off V and 6 bases off J, with a span of 15 bases between the germline ends. Spanning cysteine to phenylalanine, the CDR3 consists of 13 amino acids. Only the CDR3 region is kept as DNA, spanning 39 bases read in frame from base 1.